A single sample gave rise to the 30 T cell receptor beta chains below, sequenced in a study of blood T cell repertoires in COVID-19. Assay used: immunoSEQ multiplex PCR; TCRdb lists only in-frame clones, some missing. The repertoire holds 91,000 or so clones, with more than 70% as singletons. Sequenced sample: peripheral blood. These receptors were collected from a woman aged 60 to 75 in a cohort sampled during active or convalescent COVID-19.

The rearrangement uses TRBV3-1 (or the pseudogene TRBV3-2) and TRBJ2-1, with a possible D match to TRBD2 (5 bases). Germline V CDR1 and CDR2: LGHDT, YNNKEL (reference sequence). The CDR3 totals 17 residues. With 1 base removed from V and 3 bases from J, the gap between germline ends came to 16 bases. The CDR3 DNA reads TGTGCCAGCAGCCAAGGTTACAGCGGCGACCTCTACAATGAGCAGTTCTTC. Residues: CASSQGYSGDLYNEQFF.

The chain recombines TRBV19 with TRBJ2-2; 9 bases map to TRBD1. The CDR3 length is 17 residues. The ends lost 2 bases at V and 4 bases at J; junction bases unmatched: 8. Germline CDR1 is LNHDA and CDR2 is SQIVND (reference sequence). The CDR3 DNA is TGTGCCAGTAGTATAATGCGGGACAGGGCATGCACCGGGGAGCTGTTTTTT. It specifies CASSIMRDRACTGELFF. The complete variable domain, with remaining parts taken from reference TRBV19 and TRBJ2-2, reads DGGITQSPKYLFRKEGQNVTLSCEQNLNHDAMYWYRQDPGQGLRLIYYSQIVNDFQKGDIAEGYSVSREKKESFPLTVTSAQKNPTAFYLCASSIMRDRACTGELFFGEGSRLTVL.

The chain has TRBV19 and TRBJ1-4; TRBD1 aligns across 10 bases. Per germline, CDR1 LNHDA and CDR2 SQIVND (reference sequence). This CDR3 is 15 amino acids long. V lost 3 bases and J lost 7; bases outside the gene matches: 5. CDR3 in amino acids: CASSISTGGIEKLFF. The CDR3 nucleotides are TGTGCCAGTAGTATTTCGACAGGGGGCATTGAAAAACTGTTTTTT.

This chain uses TRBV9 with TRBJ2-3; TRBD2 is a possible D gene (6 bases). CDR3 size: 18 residues. Per germline, CDR1 SGDLS and CDR2 YYNGEE. The ends were cut back, 2 bases at V and 2 bases at J, with 21 bases in the middle. CDR3 sequence (DNA): TGTGCCAGCAGCGTGACCCCGTGGAGGGCAGGCTTCACAGATACGCAGTATTTT. Amino acid sequence: CASSVTPWRAGFTDTQYF.

The V call is TRBV4-1, the J call TRBJ1-2, with 10 bases that match TRBD1. The CDR3 has 16 amino acids. J lost 8 bases, V lost 3 bases, and 12 bases had no gene match. The germline V gene has CDR1 MGHRA and CDR2 YSYEKL. The CDR3 nucleotides are TGCGCCAGCAGCCACTTACCGGGACAGGGGTTCGTAGGCTACACCTTC. It encodes CASSHLPGQGFVGYTF.

The V and J genes are TRBV12-3 or TRBV12-4 and TRBJ2-2; 8 nucleotides align to TRBD1. The CDR3 totals 13 residues. With V trimmed by 8 bases and J by 7 bases, 6 bases remained unmatched. CDR3 protein: CASGQGRNGELFF. The CDR3 DNA follows: TGTGCCAGCGGACAGGGTCGGAACGGGGAGCTGTTTTTT.

J is TRBJ1-2 and V is TRBV29-1, with D hard to call. Deletions cut 4 bases from V and 8 bases from J, with 14 bases between. CDR1 and CDR2 from the germline V gene are SQVTM and ANQGSEA. The CDR3 is 12 amino acids. DNA for the CDR3: TGCAGCGTTGGAAGGTCGGACTCGGGCTACACCTTC. Translating it yields CSVGRSDSGYTF. Together with reference TRBV29-1 and TRBJ1-2, the CDR3 gives the full variable domain: SAVISQKPSRDICQRGTSLTIQCQVDSQVTMMFWYRQQPGQSLTLIATANQGSEATYESGFVIDKFPISRPNLTFSTLTVSNMSPEDSSIYLCSVGRSDSGYTFGSGTRLTVV.

This sequence joins TRBV23-1 and TRBJ1-2, with D possibly being TRBD1 (6 bases). TRBV23-1 is known as an ORF, though its function is uncertain. With 0 bases removed from V and 2 bases from J, the gap between germline ends came to 13 bases. The CDR3 spans 16 residues. CDR3 sequence: CASSQSERGCNYGYTF. The CDR3 DNA follows: TGCGCCAGCAGTCAATCGGAGAGGGGGTGCAACTATGGCTACACCTTC.

The chain joins TRBV2 to TRBJ1-5; a possible D gene is TRBD1 (6 bases). The CDR3 covers 13 residues. The ends were cut back, 6 bases at V and 9 bases at J, with 15 bases in the middle. Germline CDR1 SNHLY, CDR2 FYNNEI. This CDR3 is CASSAGRGMPQHF. In DNA form, the CDR3 reads TGTGCCAGCAGCGCCGGTAGGGGGATGCCCCAGCATTTT.

The chain has TRBV5-1 and TRBJ2-3; 8 bases align to TRBD2. Germline V gene data show CDR1 as SGHRS and CDR2 as YFSETQ. V shed 4 bases and J 7 bases; nucleotides not matched to a gene: 11. The CDR3 is made up of 15 amino acids. CDR3 in DNA: TGCGCCAGCAGCCTGGGATGGAGCGGGAGAAATACGCAGTATTTT. It specifies CASSLGWSGRNTQYF.

J is TRBJ1-1 and V is TRBV6-5; 7 positions agree with TRBD1. This CDR3 is 14 amino acids long. Germline trimming cut 10 bases from V and 4 bases from J; bases unmatched to any gene: 12. Germline V gene lookup returns CDR1 MNHEY and CDR2 SVGAGI. The CDR3: CATYLRQGGTEAFF. The CDR3 nucleotides read TGTGCCACCTACCTGAGACAGGGCGGCACTGAAGCTTTCTTT.

The V gene is TRBV2, the J gene TRBJ2-5; 12 nucleotides agree with TRBD2. The germline CDR1 and CDR2 sequences are SNHLY and FYNNEI. The CDR3 covers 16 residues. The V gene end was trimmed by 6 bases and the J gene end by 2 bases; junction bases not matched to a gene: 7. CDR3 sequence: CASRAGLAGGQETQYF. As DNA, the CDR3 is TGTGCCAGCAGGGCGGGGCTAGCGGGAGGGCAAGAGACCCAGTACTTC.

This clone has only a few counts. The rearrangement uses TRBV10-3 and TRBJ1-2; 8 bases match TRBD1. The V segment lost 0 bases and the J segment 4 bases; nucleotides outside the gene matches: 10. CDR1 is ENHRY and CDR2 is SYGVKD in the germline V gene. The CDR3 is 17 amino acids. The CDR3 region is CAISESNSRGLGYGYTF. The CDR3 nucleotides are TGTGCCATCAGTGAGTCGAATAGCAGGGGGCTAGGCTATGGCTACACCTTC.

J is TRBJ2-2 and V is TRBV25-1, with 10 bases aligning to TRBD2. Per the germline V gene, CDR1 is MGHDK and CDR2 is SYGVNS. The CDR3 contains 18 residues. Trimming took 0 bases from V and 1 from J; bases not matched to a gene: 5. In nucleotides, the CDR3 is TGTGCCAGCAGTGAATATCTGCCTAGCGGGAGGAACACCGGGGAGCTGTTTTTT. Translating gives CASSEYLPSGRNTGELFF.

The genes are TRBV9 and TRBJ1-4; maybe TRBD1 (6 bases). This CDR3 has 13 residues. With 4 bases removed from V and 8 bases from J, the gap between germline ends came to 12 bases. CDR1 and CDR2 (germline): SGDLS, YYNGEE. CDR3 amino acids: CASSRGGGEKLFF. The CDR3 nucleotides are TGTGCCAGCAGCCGAGGGGGTGGGGAAAAACTGTTTTTT.

This clone was seen more than once but under ten times. V gene TRBV30 combines with J gene TRBJ2-7; 8 bases fit TRBD2. J was trimmed by 3 bases and V by 0 bases; bases with no gene match: 19. Germline-derived CDR1 and CDR2 are GTSNPN and SVGIG (reference sequence). This CDR3 region has 19 residues. CDR3 sequence (DNA): TGTGCCTGGAGTGTACAGCGGGGGACTGTGGGACTAGGACACTACGAGCAGTACTTC. Amino acids: CAWSVQRGTVGLGHYEQYF.

This chain joins TRBV30 and TRBJ2-1; the match to TRBD2 covers 11 bases. The CDR3 sequence is 13 residues long. Germline V gene sequence: CDR1 GTSNPN, CDR2 SVGIG (reference sequence). Trimming at V came to 4 bases and at J to 4 bases, leaving 0 bases not matched to a gene. The chain's CDR3 is CAWTSGGYNEQFF. CDR3 nucleotide sequence: TGTGCCTGGACTAGCGGGGGGTACAATGAGCAGTTCTTC.

The CDR3 sequence: CASSYARAPNSPLHF. The DNA of the CDR3 is TGTGCCAGCAGTTACGCCAGGGCCCCTAATTCACCCCTCCACTTT. The V and J genes are TRBV6-5 and TRBJ1-6; D perhaps matches TRBD1 (5 bases). Germline V gene lookup returns CDR1 MNHEY and CDR2 SVGAGI. The CDR3 totals 15 residues. The V and J ends lost 2 bases and 6 bases respectively, with 11 bases between them.

The chain uses TRBV2 and TRBJ1-4; 10 nucleotides align to TRBD1. The CDR3 is made up of 15 amino acids. Germline values: CDR1 SNHLY, CDR2 FYNNEI. J lost 6 bases, V lost 5 bases, and 6 bases had no gene match. The CDR3 DNA is TGTGCCAGCAGTCGAGCCGGGACAGGGGATGAAAAACTGTTTTTT. Amino acids: CASSRAGTGDEKLFF.

The rearrangement joins TRBV7-3 to TRBJ2-1; the match to TRBD2 covers 9 bases. Unmatched junction bases numbered 9, after V lost 2 bases and J lost 7 bases. The CDR3 totals 16 residues. Germline CDR1 SGHTA, CDR2 FQGTGA. The CDR3 coding sequence is TGTGCCAGCAGCTTATACGTGACTAGCGGCCGTAATGAGCAGTTCTTC. Translating it yields CASSLYVTSGRNEQFF.

The V call is TRBV7-8, the J call TRBJ1-2, with TRBD1 matching over 8 bases. Germline V gene lookup returns CDR1 SGHVS and CDR2 FQNEAQ. There are 14 residues in the CDR3. Trimming cost V 4 bases and J 3 bases; bases outside gene matches: 4. The CDR3 protein is CASSSQGEYYGYTF. CDR3 DNA sequence: TGTGCCAGCAGCTCACAGGGGGAATACTATGGCTACACCTTC.

V is TRBV5-1 and J is TRBJ2-5; a possible D gene is TRBD1 (5 bases). Germline V gene sequence: CDR1 SGHRS, CDR2 YFSETQ. CDR3 length equals 13 residues. V lost 0 bases, J lost 3 bases, and 6 bases lay in between. The chain's CDR3 is CASSLGREETQYF. The DNA of the CDR3 is TGCGCCAGCAGCTTGGGCAGGGAAGAGACCCAGTACTTC.

This chain uses TRBV18 with TRBJ1-2; 8 nucleotides line up with TRBD1. The CDR3 is 13 amino acids. V was clipped by 6 bases and J by 3 bases; unmatched bases: 3. Germline V gene data show CDR1 as KGHSH and CDR2 as LQKENI. CDR3 sequence reads: CASSGGQDYGYTF. In DNA, the CDR3 is TGTGCCAGCTCCGGGGGACAGGACTATGGCTACACCTTC.

A single count supports this clone. This chain joins TRBV4-1 and TRBJ2-5; the D is unclear. Germline values: CDR1 MGHRA, CDR2 YSYEKL. Trimming removed 3 bases at V and 4 bases at J, with 12 bases between. This CDR3 is built from 14 residues. This CDR3 reads CASSHIWALETQYF. Written as DNA, the CDR3 is TGCGCCAGCAGCCATATTTGGGCGTTAGAGACCCAGTACTTC.

This clone has just one count. The V and J genes are TRBV11-2 and TRBJ2-1, with 9 bases aligning to TRBD2. This CDR3 is 15 amino acids long. Trimming cost V 2 bases and J 8 bases; bases outside gene matches: 7. CDR1 is SGHAT and CDR2 is FQNNGV in the germline V gene. CDR3 coding DNA: TGTGCCAGCAGCTTACTGCGGGGGGGCCTGGATGAGCAGTTCTTC. It specifies CASSLLRGGLDEQFF.

V gene TRBV11-3 combines with J gene TRBJ2-2; 7 bases align to TRBD1. Germline V gene sequence: CDR1 SGHNT, CDR2 YENEEA. The CDR3 extends over 16 amino acids. V was clipped by 5 bases and J by 4 bases; unmatched bases: 10. The chain's CDR3 is CASSKRLNRGTGELFF. The CDR3 coding sequence is TGTGCCAGCAGCAAGCGACTCAACAGGGGCACCGGGGAGCTGTTTTTT. Supplemented by reference TRBV11-3 and TRBJ2-2, the full variable domain reads EAGVVQSPRYKIIEKKQPVAFWCNPISGHNTLYWYLQNLGQGPELLIRYENEEAVDDSQLPKDRFSAERLKGVDSTLKIQPAELGDSAVYLCASSKRLNRGTGELFFGEGSRLTVL.

The chain couples TRBV10-3 to TRBJ2-7, with TRBD2 identical over 11 bases. The ends lost 4 bases at V and 0 bases at J; junction bases unmatched: 5. The CDR3 contains 16 residues. Germline assignment: CDR1 ENHRY and CDR2 SYGVKD. The CDR3 here is CAISGNGLAGSYEQYF. In DNA form, the CDR3 reads TGTGCCATCAGTGGGAATGGACTAGCGGGCTCCTACGAGCAGTACTTC.

The V call is TRBV2, the J call TRBJ1-2, with TRBD1 identical over 9 bases. The V segment lost 5 bases and the J segment 8 bases; nucleotides outside the gene matches: 12. The CDR3 runs to 15 residues. From germline, CDR1 is SNHLY and CDR2 FYNNEI. The CDR3 is CASSYLTGTGNGYTF. The CDR3 bases are TGTGCCAGCAGTTACCTCACTGGGACAGGGAACGGCTACACCTTC.

The gene calls are TRBV6-5 and TRBJ1-2, with a possible D match to TRBD1 (5 bases). Looked up from germline, CDR1 is MNHEY and CDR2 is SVGAGI. The CDR3 is made up of 13 amino acids. Trimming stripped 7 bases from V and 7 bases from J, with 16 bases between. The CDR3 loop reads CASKNDSPFGYTF. The CDR3 DNA sequence: TGTGCCAGCAAAAATGACAGTCCTTTTGGCTACACCTTC.

The genes are TRBV7-9 and TRBJ2-5; 8 bases align to TRBD2. J was trimmed by 4 bases and V by 4 bases; bases with no gene match: 5. The germline CDR1 and CDR2 sequences are SEHNR and FQNEAQ (reference sequence). The CDR3 runs to 14 residues. CDR3 bases: TGTGCCAGCAGCTCGAGCGGGAGCGGAGAGACCCAGTACTTC. It specifies CASSSSGSGETQYF. The full variable domain, completed using reference TRBV7-9 and TRBJ2-5, is DTGVSQNPRHKITKRGQNVTFRCDPISEHNRLYWYRQTLGQGPEFLTYFQNEAQLEKSRLLSDRFSAERPKGSFSTLEIQRTEQGDSAMYLCASSSSGSGETQYFGPGTRLLVL.